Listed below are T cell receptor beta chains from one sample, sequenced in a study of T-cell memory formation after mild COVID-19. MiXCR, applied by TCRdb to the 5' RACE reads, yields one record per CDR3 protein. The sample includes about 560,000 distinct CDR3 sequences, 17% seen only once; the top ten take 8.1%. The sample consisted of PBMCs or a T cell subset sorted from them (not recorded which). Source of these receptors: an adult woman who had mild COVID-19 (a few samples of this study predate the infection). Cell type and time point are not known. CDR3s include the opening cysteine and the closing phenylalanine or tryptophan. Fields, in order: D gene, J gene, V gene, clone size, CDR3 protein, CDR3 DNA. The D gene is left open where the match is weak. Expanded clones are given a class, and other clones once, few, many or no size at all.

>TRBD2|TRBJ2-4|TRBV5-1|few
CASSFGTSGKNIQYF
TGCGCCAGCAGCTTCGGGACTAGCGGAAAAAACATTCAGTACTTC
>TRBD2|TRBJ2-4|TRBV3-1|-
CASSPRTSGGIAKNIQYF
TGTGCCAGCAGCCCTCGGACTAGCGGGGGGATAGCCAAAAACATTCAGTACTTC
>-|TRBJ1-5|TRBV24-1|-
CATSVGGPQHF
TGTGCCACCAGTGTGGGGGGGCCCCAGCATTTT
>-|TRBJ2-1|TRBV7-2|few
CASSNSVEQFF
TGTGCCAGCAGCAATAGCGTTGAGCAGTTCTTC
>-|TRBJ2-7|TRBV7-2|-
CASSPTRANLGEQYF
TGTGCCAGCAGCCCGACCCGGGCCAACCTGGGGGAGCAGTACTTC
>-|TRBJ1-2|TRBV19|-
CASSPIQRGHLLNYGYTF
TGTGCCAGTAGTCCCATCCAGAGAGGACACCTCCTTAACTATGGCTACACCTTC
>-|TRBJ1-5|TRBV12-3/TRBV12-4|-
CASSLSGWGNQPQHF
TGTGCCAGCAGTTTATCTGGTTGGGGCAATCAGCCCCAGCATTTT
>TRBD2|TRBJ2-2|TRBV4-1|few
CASSQGAPRESIAGVATGELFF
TGCGCCAGCAGCCAAGGGGCTCCGCGCGAATCTATAGCGGGGGTGGCCACCGGGGAGCTGTTTTTT
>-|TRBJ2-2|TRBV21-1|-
CASSKAATGLTGELFF
TGTGCCAGCAGCAAAGCGGCGACAGGGCTCACCGGGGAGCTGTTTTTT
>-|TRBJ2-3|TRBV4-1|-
CASSQGGALTDTQYF
TGCGCCAGCAGCCAAGGCGGCGCCCTCACAGATACGCAGTATTTT
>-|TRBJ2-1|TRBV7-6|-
CASSLNGAYNEQFF
TGTGCCAGCAGCTTAAATGGGGCTTACAATGAGCAGTTCTTC
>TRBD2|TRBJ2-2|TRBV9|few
CASSPRGTTRGTGELFF
TGTGCCAGCAGCCCTCGAGGGACTACCCGGGGCACCGGGGAGCTGTTTTTT
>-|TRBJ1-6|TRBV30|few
CAWSESAGAVYNSPLHF
TGTGCCTGGAGCGAATCGGCAGGGGCGGTATATAATTCACCCCTCCACTTT
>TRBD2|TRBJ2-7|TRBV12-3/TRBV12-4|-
CASTPQAGGPYEQYF
TGTGCCAGCACCCCCCAGGCGGGGGGTCCCTACGAGCAGTACTTC
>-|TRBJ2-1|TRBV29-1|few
CSVEVEGSGLYNEQFF
TGCAGCGTTGAAGTAGAAGGCTCAGGGCTCTACAATGAGCAGTTCTTC
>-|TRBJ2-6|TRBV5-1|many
CASSLLTAISGANVLTF
TGCGCCAGCAGCTTGTTGACAGCCATCTCTGGGGCCAACGTCCTGACTTTC
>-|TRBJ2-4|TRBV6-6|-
CASRATRNIQYF
TGTGCCAGCAGAGCGACCCGAAACATTCAGTACTTC
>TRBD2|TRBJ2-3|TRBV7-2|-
CASSLLKRGGTQYF
TGTGCCAGCAGCTTACTCAAGCGGGGGGGTACGCAGTATTTT
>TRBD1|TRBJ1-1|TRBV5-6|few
CASSVGDRLNTEAFF
TGTGCCAGCAGCGTGGGGGACAGATTGAACACTGAAGCTTTCTTT
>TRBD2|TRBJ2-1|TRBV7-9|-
CASSFGTSGRPRQFF
TGTGCCAGCAGCTTCGGGACTAGCGGGAGGCCCCGGCAGTTCTTC
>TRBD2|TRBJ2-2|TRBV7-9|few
CASSFTSGGNTGELFF
TGTGCCAGCAGCTTTACTAGCGGGGGGAACACCGGGGAGCTGTTTTTT
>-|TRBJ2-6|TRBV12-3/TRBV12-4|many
CATLSGANVLTF
TGTGCCACCCTCTCTGGGGCCAACGTCCTGACTTTC
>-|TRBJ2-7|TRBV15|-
CATSREGVPTEQYF
TGTGCCACCAGCAGGGAGGGGGTACCTACCGAGCAGTACTTC
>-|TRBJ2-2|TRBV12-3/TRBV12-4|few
CASSWSGELFF
TGTGCCAGCTCTTGGTCCGGGGAGCTGTTTTTT
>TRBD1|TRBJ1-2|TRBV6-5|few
CASSTLGQGIYGYTF
TGTGCCAGCAGTACTTTGGGACAGGGGATATATGGCTACACCTTC
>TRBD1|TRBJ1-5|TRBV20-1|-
CSARGTGAPSNQPQHF
TGCAGTGCTAGAGGTACAGGGGCCCCGAGCAATCAGCCCCAGCATTTT
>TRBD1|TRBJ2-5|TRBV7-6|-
CASTPGQGLVAQYF
TGTGCCAGCACCCCGGGACAGGGCTTAGTAGCCCAGTACTTC
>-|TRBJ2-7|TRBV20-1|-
CSAGSGGGGQTGEQYF
TGCAGTGCTGGCTCCGGTGGCGGGGGCCAAACGGGGGAGCAGTACTTC
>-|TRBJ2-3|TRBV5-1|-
CASSLAQGGHSTDTQYF
TGCGCCAGCAGCTTGGCCCAGGGGGGGCATAGCACAGATACGCAGTATTTT
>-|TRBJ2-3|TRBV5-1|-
CASSVHVSTDTQYF
TGCGCCAGCAGCGTCCACGTTAGCACAGATACGCAGTATTTT
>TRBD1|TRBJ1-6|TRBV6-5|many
CASSYSDRDWSPLHF
TGTGCCAGCAGTTACTCGGACAGGGATTGGTCACCCCTCCACTTT
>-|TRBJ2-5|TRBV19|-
CASSMREETQYF
TGTGCCAGTAGTATGAGGGAAGAGACCCAGTACTTC
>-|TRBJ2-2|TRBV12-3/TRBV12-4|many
CASSFEGGELFF
TGTGCCAGCAGTTTTGAAGGCGGGGAGCTGTTTTTT
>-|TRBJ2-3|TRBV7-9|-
CASSSDVPTISVTDTQYF
TGTGCCAGCAGCTCAGACGTCCCAACTATAAGCGTCACAGATACGCAGTATTTT
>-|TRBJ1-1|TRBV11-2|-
CASSLMDDTEAFF
TGTGCCAGCAGCTTAATGGATGACACTGAAGCTTTCTTT
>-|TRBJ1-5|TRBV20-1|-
CSARDLVSNQPQHF
TGCAGTGCTAGAGATTTGGTGAGCAATCAGCCCCAGCATTTT
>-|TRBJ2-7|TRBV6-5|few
CASGYTGVGLASYEQYF
TGTGCCAGCGGGTACACTGGGGTGGGACTGGCCTCCTACGAGCAGTACTTC
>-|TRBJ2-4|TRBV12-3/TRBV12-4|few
CASKGVSIQYF
TGTGCCTCCAAAGGGGTCTCGATTCAGTACTTC
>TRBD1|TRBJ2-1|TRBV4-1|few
CASSLWLDRVNEQFF
TGCGCCAGCAGCCTTTGGTTGGACAGGGTCAATGAGCAGTTCTTC
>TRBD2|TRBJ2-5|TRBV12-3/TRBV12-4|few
CASSFRIAGGQETQYF
TGTGCCAGCAGTTTTCGGATAGCGGGGGGACAAGAGACCCAGTACTTC
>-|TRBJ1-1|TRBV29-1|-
CSADSLNTEAFF
TGCAGCGCGGACAGTTTGAACACTGAAGCTTTCTTT
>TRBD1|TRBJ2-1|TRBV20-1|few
CSAFTGGAGNEQFF
TGCAGTGCTTTTACAGGGGGCGCGGGCAATGAGCAGTTCTTC
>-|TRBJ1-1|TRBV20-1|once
CSATTWGASLTEAFF
TGCAGTGCTACCACTTGGGGGGCGAGTCTCACTGAAGCTTTCTTT
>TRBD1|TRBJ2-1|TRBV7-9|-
CASSSGGFNEQFF
TGTGCCAGCAGCTCAGGGGGCTTCAATGAGCAGTTCTTC
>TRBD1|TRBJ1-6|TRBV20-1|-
CSAPGTGGNSPLHF
TGCAGTGCGCCCGGGACAGGGGGGAATTCACCCCTCCACTTT
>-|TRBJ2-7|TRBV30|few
CAWKNKNSYEQYF
TGTGCCTGGAAGAATAAGAACTCCTACGAGCAGTACTTC
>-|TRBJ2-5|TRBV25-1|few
CASSGTLAQYF
TGTGCCAGCAGTGGGACCCTGGCCCAGTACTTC
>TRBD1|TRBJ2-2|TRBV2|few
CASSESRTGVGELFF
TGTGCCAGCAGTGAATCGAGGACAGGGGTCGGGGAGCTGTTTTTT